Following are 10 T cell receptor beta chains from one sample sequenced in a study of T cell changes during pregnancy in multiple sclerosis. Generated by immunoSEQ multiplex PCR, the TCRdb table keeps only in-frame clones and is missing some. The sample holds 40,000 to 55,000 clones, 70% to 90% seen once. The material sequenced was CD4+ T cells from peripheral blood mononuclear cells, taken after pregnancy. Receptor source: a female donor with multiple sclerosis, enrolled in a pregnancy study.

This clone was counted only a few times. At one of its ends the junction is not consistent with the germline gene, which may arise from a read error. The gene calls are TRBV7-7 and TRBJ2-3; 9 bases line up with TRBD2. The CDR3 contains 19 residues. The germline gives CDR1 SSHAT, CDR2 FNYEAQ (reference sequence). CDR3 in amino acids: CASSSRRSSGIPSTDTQYF. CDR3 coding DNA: TGTGCTAGCAGCTCACGTCGGTCTAGCGGGATACCTAGCACAGATACGCAGTATTTT.

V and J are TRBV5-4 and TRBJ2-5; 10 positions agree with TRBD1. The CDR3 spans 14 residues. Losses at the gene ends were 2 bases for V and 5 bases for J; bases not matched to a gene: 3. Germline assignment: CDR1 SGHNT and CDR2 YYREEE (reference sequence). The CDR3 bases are TGTGCCAGCAGCTTACGACAGGGGGCTGAGACCCAGTACTTC. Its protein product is CASSLRQGAETQYF. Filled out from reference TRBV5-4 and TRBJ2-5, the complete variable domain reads ETGVTQSPTHLIKTRGQQVTLRCSSQSGHNTVSWYQQALGQGPQFIFQYYREEENGRGNFPPRFSGLQFPNYSSELNVNALELDDSALYLCASSLRQGAETQYFGPGTRLLVL.

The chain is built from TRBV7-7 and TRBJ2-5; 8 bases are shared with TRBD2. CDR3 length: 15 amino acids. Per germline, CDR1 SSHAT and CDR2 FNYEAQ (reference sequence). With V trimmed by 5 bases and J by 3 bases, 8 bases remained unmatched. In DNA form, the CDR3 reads TGTGCCAGCAGCCCCCTAGCGGGTCTAGAAGAGACCCAGTACTTC. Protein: CASSPLAGLEETQYF.

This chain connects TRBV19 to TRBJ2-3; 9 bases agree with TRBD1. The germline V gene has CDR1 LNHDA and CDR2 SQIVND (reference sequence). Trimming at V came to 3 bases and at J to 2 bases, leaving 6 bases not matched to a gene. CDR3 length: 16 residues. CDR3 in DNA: TGTGCCAGTAGTATTACCGGGACAGGGCACACAGATACGCAGTATTTT. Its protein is CASSITGTGHTDTQYF.

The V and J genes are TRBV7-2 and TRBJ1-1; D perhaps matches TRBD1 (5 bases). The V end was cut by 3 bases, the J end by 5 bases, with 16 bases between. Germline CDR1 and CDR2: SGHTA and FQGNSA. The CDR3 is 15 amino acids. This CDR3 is CASSFSRTKGTEAFF. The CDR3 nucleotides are TGTGCCAGCAGCTTTTCAAGGACAAAAGGGACTGAAGCTTTCTTT.

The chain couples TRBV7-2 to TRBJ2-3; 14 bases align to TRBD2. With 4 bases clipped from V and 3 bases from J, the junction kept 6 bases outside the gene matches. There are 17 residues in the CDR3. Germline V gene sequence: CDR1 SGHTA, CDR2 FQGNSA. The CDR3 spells CASSSGLAGVRTDTQYF. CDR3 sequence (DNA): TGTGCCAGCAGCTCGGGACTAGCGGGAGTCAGGACAGATACGCAGTATTTT. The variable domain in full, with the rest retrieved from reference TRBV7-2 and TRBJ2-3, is GAGVSQSPSNKVTEKGKDVELRCDPISGHTALYWYRQSLGQGLEFLIYFQGNSAPDKSGLPSDRFSAERTGGSVSTLTIQRTQQEDSAVYLCASSSGLAGVRTDTQYFGPGTRLTVL.

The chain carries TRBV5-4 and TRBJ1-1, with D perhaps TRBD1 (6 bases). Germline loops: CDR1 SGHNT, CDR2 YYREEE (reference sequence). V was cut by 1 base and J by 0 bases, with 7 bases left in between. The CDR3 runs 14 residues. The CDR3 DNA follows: TGTGCCAGCAGCTTGCAGGGGATGAACACTGAAGCTTTCTTT. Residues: CASSLQGMNTEAFF.

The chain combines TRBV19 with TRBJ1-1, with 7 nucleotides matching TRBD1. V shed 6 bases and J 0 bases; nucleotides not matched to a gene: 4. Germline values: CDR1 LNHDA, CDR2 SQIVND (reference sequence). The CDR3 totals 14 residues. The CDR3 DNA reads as TGTGCCAGTAGAAGACAGGGCATGAACACTGAAGCTTTCTTT. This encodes CASRRQGMNTEAFF.

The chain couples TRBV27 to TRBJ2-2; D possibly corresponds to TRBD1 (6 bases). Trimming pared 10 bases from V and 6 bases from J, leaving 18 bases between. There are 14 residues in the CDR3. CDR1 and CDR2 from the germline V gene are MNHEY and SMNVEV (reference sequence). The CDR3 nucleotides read TGTGCCACGCAACCGGGACACGCGGCCGGGGAGCTGTTTTTT. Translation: CATQPGHAAGELFF.

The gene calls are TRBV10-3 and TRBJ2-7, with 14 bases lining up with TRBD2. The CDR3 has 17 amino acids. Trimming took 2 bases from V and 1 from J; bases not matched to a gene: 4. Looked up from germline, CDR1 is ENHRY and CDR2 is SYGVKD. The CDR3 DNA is TGTGCCATCAGTGAGCCGGGACTAGCGGGAGTTTCCTACGAGCAGTACTTC. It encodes CAISEPGLAGVSYEQYF.